This TCR beta chain was captured in a study of blood T cells in healthy people across ages. The length of the CDR3 is 17 residues. With 6 bases removed from V and 0 bases from J, the gap between germline ends came to 20 bases. Using a J-beta primer mix together with a sample-barcoded 5' primer, a second PCR was run for roughly 7 to 12 cycles. TCRdb recomputed calls from the 5' RACE reads with MiXCR, one row per CDR3 protein. The sample has around 1.5 million distinct CDR3 sequences; about 40% are singletons. Total RNA was extracted at no less than 6 micrograms per sample. The source of this sequence is a woman between 18 and 29 years old in good health. The rearrangement uses TRBV12-3 or TRBV12-4 and TRBJ1-2, with D maybe TRBD1 (5 bases). Material for sequencing was blood. The CDR3 DNA reads as TGTGCCAGCAGCCCGACCGGGACTGACCTTGCTAACTATGGCTACACCTTC. Translated: CASSPTGTDLANYGYTF.